This T cell receptor (beta chain) derives from a study of T cells after yellow fever vaccination (dated by TCRdb to the late 2010s). In terms of the full investigation: The SMART-Seq v4 Ultra Low Input RNA kit was used to prepare libraries from fractions with low cell numbers. Bulk TCR alpha and beta repertoires were sequenced longitudinally to track T-cell clones before and after primary and booster YFV17D yellow fever vaccination. Two healthy male donors made up the cohort, one aged 18 to 30 years and the other aged 30 to 40 years. Blood samples were taken at several timepoints before and after primary and secondary immunization, and bulk PBMC replicates and cell subsets were isolated.

The instrument given in TCRdb is Illumina NovaSeq 6000. TCR cDNA was synthesized by 5'RACE template switching, through which a universal primer site and unique molecular identifiers were introduced. Priming for cDNA synthesis came from both the TCR alpha and TCR beta constant segments. Library amplification used two PCR steps, and the second PCR step added sample barcodes and sequencing adapters. Sequencing of the libraries was done on either Illumina HiSeq 2500 (2x100 bp) or NovaSeq (2x150 bp). In the original analysis: Demultiplexing of reads and collapsing into UMI consensus sequences were performed with MIGEC, and V(D)J alignment was carried out with MiXCR. Vaccine-responding clonotypes were defined with edgeR using replicate PBMC samples, requiring FDR below 0.01 and a log2 fold change above 5 up to day 15. CD4 or CD8 identity was assigned to each bulk clonotype according to whether the clonotype was present at higher abundance in the sequenced CD4 repertoire or the sequenced CD8 repertoire. TCRdb reworked the public reads: Q25 trimming with fastp, MiXCR clone assembly, productive beta chains retained. Each CDR3 protein appears once, grouped with its most common genes and DNA. The V and J calls were not made by the authors but by TCRdb's processing. A total of just over 250,000 distinct CDR3 sequences appear in this sample, about 5.2% of them only once. 3% to 4% of the sample belongs to the ten largest clones.

Note on this clonotype: The antigen it binds to is not known. One base away there is no much larger clone; base qualities are not given.

The paper's findings and limits, for the study overall: Most clones expanded after primary vaccination were re-detected after the booster (approximately 96% of CD4 and approximately 88% of CD8), suggesting broad memory maintenance. A small share of clonotypes was detected in both CD4 and CD8 compartments, with the overlap likely arising from convergent recombination. FACS-sorted repertoires could contain abundant contaminating clonotypes from the bulk population, so computational filtering was required. Compared with the primary T-cell response, the secondary T-cell response was faster but weaker, reaching its peak on day 5 rather than on day 15. Because only a couple of donors were included in the study, the extent to which the findings can be generalized is limited.

The V end loses 0 bases and the J end loses 2 bases, and a stretch of 6 bases separates them. In the germline V gene, CDR1 corresponds to SGDLS and CDR2 to YYNGEE. From the cysteine through the phenylalanine, the CDR3 covers 15 amino acids. CDR3 DNA only is kept here, 45 bases in frame from base 1. The treatment or condition label for this specimen denotes: live attenuated yellow fever vaccine strain. PBMCs were isolated from peripheral blood using a standard Ficoll-Paque protocol. CD4 and CD8 T-cell fractions were isolated with Dynabeads CD4 and CD8 positive selection kits. TriZol was used to extract RNA from bulk PBMCs, CD4 and CD8 fractions, and dextramer-positive and dextramer-negative fractions.

The V gene is TRBV9 and the J gene is TRBJ1-6; the D gene cannot be resolved reliably. The specimen was CD4+ T cells sorted from PBMCs, collected on the day of the yellow fever booster vaccination. This TCR derives from a man between 18 and 29 years old who received the YFV17D yellow fever vaccine. The bases are TGTGCCAGCAGCGTAGGGAAGGCCTATAATTCACCCCTCCACTTT. Its protein product is CASSVGKAYNSPLHF.